These 11 T cell receptor beta chains originate from one sample sequenced in a study of T cells after yellow fever vaccination. From the 5' RACE reads, TCRdb called clonotypes with MiXCR, one entry per CDR3 protein. The sample lists about 130,000 distinct CDR3 sequences, 7.4% seen once, with 2% to 3% in the top ten. This specimen consisted of CD4+ T cells sorted from PBMCs, obtained approximately 11 days after the first yellow fever vaccination. The receptor set was obtained from a man aged 18 to 30 who received the YFV17D yellow fever vaccine.

This clonotype was detected many times. The rearrangement uses TRBV5-6 and TRBJ1-4; 8 nucleotides align to TRBD1. J was trimmed by 7 bases and V by 6 bases; bases with no gene match: 2. The CDR3 length is 12 residues. Germline V gives CDR1 SGHDT, CDR2 YYEEEE. CDR3 nucleotides: TGTGCCAGCACCGACAGGGGTGAAAAACTGTTTTTT. Translated: CASTDRGEKLFF.

This clonotype was detected many times. The chain employs TRBV2 and TRBJ2-2; a weak D match, TRBD2 (6 bases). From germline, CDR1 is SNHLY and CDR2 FYNNEI. The CDR3 is 14 amino acids. Trimming stripped 7 bases from V and 8 bases from J, with 17 bases between. In DNA form, the CDR3 reads TGTGCCAGCACCGGGAGCAGCGTCCGAGGGGAGCTGTTTTTT. As protein: CASTGSSVRGELFF.

The rearrangement joins TRBV4-3 to TRBJ1-5; D is unresolved. The germline V gene has CDR1 LGHNA and CDR2 YSLEER. The CDR3 extends over 13 amino acids. The V end lost 1 base, the J end lost 5 bases, and 6 bases lay between the germline ends. CDR3 bases: TGCGCCAGCAGCCAAGGGGTTCATCAGCCCCAGCATTTT. Translating it yields CASSQGVHQPQHF.

This clonotype has a count of ten or more. J is TRBJ2-5 and V is TRBV18, with 8 nucleotides matching TRBD1. V shed 3 bases, J shed 7 bases, and the junction held 10 bases outside the gene matches. Germline assignment: CDR1 KGHSH and CDR2 LQKENI. CDR3 size: 15 residues. Here the CDR3 reads CASSPGQGRLGTQYF. In DNA, the CDR3 is TGTGCCAGCTCACCCGGACAGGGCCGGCTGGGGACCCAGTACTTC.

This clonotype has ten or more counts. This chain joins TRBV5-1 and TRBJ2-5; the D gene is possibly TRBD2 (5 bases). The V end was cut by 1 base, the J end by 3 bases, with 13 bases between. Germline V lookup: CDR1 SGHRS, CDR2 YFSETQ. This CDR3 has 15 amino acids. CDR3 nucleotide sequence: TGCGCCAGCAGCTTGAATGTAGGGAGTGAAGAGACCCAGTACTTC. Translating gives CASSLNVGSEETQYF.

The chain links TRBV9 to TRBJ2-1, with D unresolved. The CDR3 spans 13 residues. V gave up 5 bases and J gave up 10 bases, with 16 bases separating them. Germline V lookup: CDR1 SGDLS, CDR2 YYNGEE. As DNA, the CDR3 is TGTGCCAGCAGAATGGTAGGGTCCGGGGAGCAGTTCTTC. This translates into CASRMVGSGEQFF. Looking up the rest from reference TRBV9 and TRBJ2-1 gives the full variable domain: DSGVTQTPKHLITATGQRVTLRCSPRSGDLSVYWYQQSLDQGLQFLIQYYNGEERAKGNILERFSAQQFPDLHSELNLSSLELGDSALYFCASRMVGSGEQFFGPGTRLTVL.

Ten or more counts support this clonotype. This sequence joins TRBV11-2 and TRBJ1-1, with 7 bases aligning to TRBD1. The length of the CDR3 is 16 residues. Trimming took 3 bases from V and 0 from J; bases not matched to a gene: 7. Germline-derived CDR1 and CDR2 are SGHAT and FQNNGV. The CDR3, as DNA: TGTGCCAGCAGCTTGAGGTTCGGGACAGTGAACACTGAAGCTTTCTTT. It yields the protein CASSLRFGTVNTEAFF.

This clonotype occurred many times. V usage is TRBV2 and J usage is TRBJ2-1, with TRBD1 identical over 7 bases. The CDR3 sequence is 14 residues long. Germline trimming cut 4 bases from V and 1 base from J; bases unmatched to any gene: 1. Per germline, CDR1 SNHLY and CDR2 FYNNEI. Here the CDR3 reads CASSARGSYNEQFF. CDR3 DNA sequence: TGTGCCAGCAGTGCCAGGGGGTCCTACAATGAGCAGTTCTTC.

There are many counts of this clonotype. This chain uses TRBV7-9 with TRBJ2-2; possibly TRBD1 or TRBD2 for D (6 bases each). Germline values: CDR1 SEHNR, CDR2 FQNEAQ (reference sequence). This CDR3 region has 15 residues. The germline V and J ends were trimmed by 4 bases and 7 bases, with 16 bases remaining between them. The CDR3 region is CASSSWHREDGELFF. For the CDR3, the DNA is TGTGCCAGCAGCTCTTGGCACAGGGAGGACGGGGAGCTGTTTTTT.

This clonotype was seen at least ten times. The CDR3 loop reads CASSLGTGLETQYF. CDR3 coding DNA: TGTGCCAGCAGCTTGGGGACGGGATTGGAGACCCAGTACTTC. The rearrangement uses TRBV5-6 and TRBJ2-5, with TRBD2 as a possible D gene (5 bases). V lost 0 bases and J lost 5, with 11 bases in between. Per germline, CDR1 SGHDT and CDR2 YYEEEE. The CDR3 extends over 14 amino acids.

The V and J genes are TRBV12-3 or TRBV12-4 and TRBJ2-1, with TRBD1 matching over 7 bases. This CDR3 has 13 residues. Trimming removed 11 bases from V and 0 bases from J; junction bases left unmatched: 4. CDR3 sequence: CAARDSSYNEQFF. DNA for the CDR3: TGTGCCGCCCGGGACAGCTCCTACAATGAGCAGTTCTTC.